The clone carrying this T cell receptor (beta chain) was counted a single time. Its target is not known. The same CDR3 is also encoded by other DNA sequences in this sample. The data derive from a study of T cell responses to AZD1222 COVID-19 vaccine. The study's findings and limits: Donors, mostly white British, included more females; clonal diversity was possibly underestimated.

Data came from immunoSEQ multiplex PCR; TCRdb stores just in-frame clones and leaves some out. Here the sample spans 100,000 to 150,000 clones, 88% being singletons. From germline, CDR1 is SGHTA and CDR2 FQGNSA. The CDR3 length is 15 residues. The V and J ends lost 5 bases and 5 bases, in that order; junction bases with no gene match: 6. The source material was peripheral blood, sampled on day 0 of AZD1222 vaccination. V gene TRBV7-2 combines with J gene TRBJ1-6; TRBD1 agrees at 7 bases. The receptor comes from an adult in good health. CDR3 DNA: TGTGCCAGCAGCCTGCGAGGACAGGATAATTCACCCCTCCACTTT. This codes for CASSLRGQDNSPLHF.